The 31 T cell receptor beta chains reported below all come from one sample, sequenced in a study of T cells in Graves' hyperthyroidism and ophthalmopathy. RNA transcripts gave rise to amplified TCR beta CDR3 regions. The HTBI set primed first-round TCR CDR3 RT-PCR. In TCRdb, the multiplex PCR reads were re-called with MiXCR into one record per CDR3 protein. Here the sample spans fewer than 110,000 distinct CDR3 sequences, about 45% being singletons. Sequencing was performed on blood. These receptors all come from a man aged 35 to 55 with Graves' hyperthyroidism.

The J gene is TRBJ1-2, the V gene TRBV5-1; weak D call: TRBD1 (6 bases). Germline lookup yields CDR1 SGHRS and CDR2 YFSETQ. The V and J ends lost 4 bases and 10 bases respectively, with 14 bases between them. The CDR3 has 12 residues. CDR3 coding DNA: TGCGCCAGCAGCCCTACAGGGTTTGACTACACCTTC. Its protein is CASSPTGFDYTF.

V gene TRBV25-1 combines with J gene TRBJ2-7, with unresolved D. Germline CDR1 reads MGHDK; CDR2 reads SYGVNS. This CDR3 spans 13 amino acids. Trimming cost V 3 bases and J 1 base, with 7 bases left between them. The CDR3 protein is CASSEEPSYEQYF. The DNA of the CDR3 is TGTGCCAGCAGTGAGGAACCGTCCTACGAGCAGTACTTC.

At least ten counts were recorded for this clonotype. The chain uses TRBV7-2 and TRBJ1-1; a weak D match, TRBD1 (6 bases). V was trimmed by 2 bases and J by 5 bases, leaving 12 bases between them. Looked up from germline, CDR1 is SGHTA and CDR2 is FQGNSA. The CDR3 sequence is 14 residues long. The CDR3 loop is CASSLKGQGTEAFF. The CDR3 DNA follows: TGTGCCAGCAGCTTAAAGGGCCAGGGGACTGAAGCTTTCTTT.

The genes are TRBV29-1 and TRBJ2-3, with D possibly called TRBD1 or TRBD2 (5 bases each). Trimming removed 8 bases from V and 2 bases from J, with 20 bases in between. CDR3 length: 15 residues. Germline lookup yields CDR1 SQVTM and CDR2 ANQGSEA. For the CDR3, the DNA is TGCAGCCCCCACGTCAGGGTAGGGACCACAGATACGCAGTATTTT. It translates to CSPHVRVGTTDTQYF.

This clonotype was seen ten or more times. The chain joins TRBV6-2 or TRBV6-3 to TRBJ2-1; D unclear. V was shortened by 2 bases and J by 10 bases, with 9 bases between the two germline ends. The CDR3 covers 12 residues. The germline V gene encodes CDR1 MNHEY and CDR2 SVGEGT. The CDR3 spells CASSYLGQEQFF. The CDR3, as DNA: TGTGCCAGCAGTTACCTCGGTCAGGAGCAGTTCTTC.

Note on this clonotype: A clone one base away is much larger, so this may be a read error. V usage is TRBV7-2 and J usage is TRBJ2-4; TRBD1 aligns across 7 bases. J gave up 6 bases and V 5 bases, and 7 bases lay outside the gene matches. The CDR3 runs to 14 residues. The germline V gene has CDR1 SGHTA and CDR2 FQGNSA. CDR3 bases: TGTGCCAGCAGCCTCGGGACAGTAGGAAACATTCAGTACTTC. Translating it yields CASSLGTVGNIQYF.

The chain employs TRBV7-3 and TRBJ2-7; 10 bases are shared with TRBD1. V gave up 8 bases and J gave up 3 bases; unmatched junction bases: 10. The germline gives CDR1 SGHTA, CDR2 FQGTGA. The CDR3 runs to 15 residues. The CDR3 nucleotides read TGTGCCAGCGGCCCCGGACAGGGGGGCATCTACGAGCAGTACTTC. Translating it yields CASGPGQGGIYEQYF. The full variable domain, in which reference TRBV7-3 and TRBJ2-7 provide the parts outside the CDR3, is GAGVSQTPSNKVTEKGKYVELRCDPISGHTALYWYRQSLGQGPEFLIYFQGTGAADDSGLPNDRFFAVRPEGSVSTLKIQRTERGDSAVYLCASGPGQGGIYEQYFGPGTRLTVT.

The sample holds many counts of this clonotype. V and J are TRBV6-4 and TRBJ1-6; possibly TRBD1 for D (5 bases). V gave up 2 bases and J gave up 7 bases, with 12 bases separating them. Germline assignment: CDR1 MRHNA and CDR2 SNTAGT. The CDR3 consists of 15 residues. The DNA for the CDR3 is TGTGCCAGCAGTGACACCGGGACCTTGAATTCACCCCTCCACTTT. Residues: CASSDTGTLNSPLHF.

The V gene is TRBV29-1, the J gene TRBJ2-1, with TRBD1 as a possible D gene (5 bases). Germline V gene data show CDR1 as SQVTM and CDR2 as ANQGSEA. Trimming took 8 bases from V and 2 from J, leaving 16 bases between them. There are 14 residues in the CDR3. The CDR3 nucleotides read TGCAGCTCGAACGGACACCCCCCCTACAATGAGCAGTTCTTC. Protein sequence: CSSNGHPPYNEQFF.

This clonotype came up many times. This chain links TRBV6-1 with TRBJ2-7; no definite D call. V lost 5 bases and J 4 bases, leaving 12 bases between the germline ends. The CDR3 length is 13 residues. CDR1 is MNHNS, CDR2 SASEGT, per germline. The CDR3 DNA follows: TGTGCCAGCAGTCTTAAGACGTCATACGAGCAGTACTTC. It translates to CASSLKTSYEQYF.

This clonotype occurred many times. The chain combines TRBV5-4 with TRBJ2-6, with 9 bases lining up with TRBD1. V lost 9 bases and J lost 0; bases outside the gene matches: 7. The CDR3 length is 16 residues. Germline lookup yields CDR1 SGHNT and CDR2 YYREEE (reference sequence). The CDR3, as DNA: TGTGCCACCGGGACAGGGATATTCTCTGGGGCCAACGTCCTGACTTTC. This codes for CATGTGIFSGANVLTF.

This clonotype has a count of ten or more. The chain joins TRBV2 to TRBJ2-1, with a possible D match to TRBD2 (5 bases). Germline V CDR1 and CDR2: SNHLY, FYNNEI. Trimming shortened V by 8 bases and J by 0 bases, and 14 bases separated the two germline ends. The CDR3 totals 15 residues. The CDR3 nucleotides are TGTGCCAGCTCACGATGGACTGCCTCCTACAATGAGCAGTTCTTC. This gives the protein CASSRWTASYNEQFF.

V and J are TRBV13 and TRBJ2-7; 8 positions match TRBD1. Germline CDR1 PRHDT, CDR2 FYEKMQ (reference sequence). CDR3 length equals 11 residues. CDR3 region: CVRGQGYEQYF. CDR3 coding DNA: TGTGTCCGCGGACAGGGCTACGAGCAGTACTTC.

This chain connects TRBV15 to TRBJ1-5; TRBD1 aligns across 10 bases. Germline V gene sequence: CDR1 LNHNV, CDR2 YYDKDF (reference sequence). CDR3 size: 15 residues. The ends lost 1 base at V and 11 bases at J; junction bases unmatched: 8. The CDR3 loop is CATSRATGGGETQHF. The CDR3 DNA reads TGTGCCACCAGCAGAGCGACAGGGGGCGGGGAGACCCAGCATTTT. The complete variable domain, with remaining parts taken from reference TRBV15 and TRBJ1-5, reads DAMVIQNPRYQVTQFGKPVTLSCSQTLNHNVMYWYQQKSSQAPKLLFHYYDKDFNNEADTPDNFQSRRPNTSFCFLDIRSPGLGDTAMYLCATSRATGGGETQHFGDGTRLSIL.

By share of the sample, this clonotype is medium-sized (0.01 to 0.1%). V usage is TRBV10-2 and J usage is TRBJ1-1; TRBD1 matches at 7 bases. The CDR3 loop spans 14 amino acids. The trim removed 7 bases at V and 0 bases at J, leaving 5 bases unmatched. Looked up from germline, CDR1 is WSHSY and CDR2 is SAAADI. This CDR3 reads CASTEQGMNTEAFF. CDR3 nucleotides: TGCGCCAGCACCGAACAGGGGATGAACACTGAAGCTTTCTTT.

This clonotype was counted ten times or more. DNA for the CDR3: TGTGCTAGTGGTAGCGGCGGGGCGGAGACCCAGTACTTC. This sequence encodes CASGSGGAETQYF. The chain links TRBV12-5 to TRBJ2-5, with D perhaps TRBD2 (6 bases). V dropped 5 bases and J dropped 5 bases, with 12 bases sitting between them. CDR1 is LGHNT, CDR2 FRNRAP, per germline. The CDR3 runs 13 residues.

The V and J genes are TRBV10-3 and TRBJ1-1, with 8 bases that match TRBD1. V lost 6 bases and J lost 0; bases outside the gene matches: 6. CDR1 ENHRY and CDR2 SYGVKD come from the germline V gene. The CDR3 loop spans 15 amino acids. The CDR3 bases are TGTGCCATCAGCGACAGGGGCTACTTGAACACTGAAGCTTTCTTT. This codes for CAISDRGYLNTEAFF.

Notes on this clonotype: The missing conserved phenylalanine or tryptophan at the end of this CDR3 makes a read error likely. The chain links TRBV7-9 to TRBJ1-1; 8 bases align to TRBD1. Germline V gives CDR1 SEHNR, CDR2 FQNEAQ (reference sequence). J was trimmed by 3 bases and V by 5 bases; bases with no gene match: 2. CDR3 length: 13 residues. Here the CDR3 reads CASSQTGDTEAFL. The CDR3, as DNA: TGTGCCAGCAGCCAGACAGGGGACACTGAAGCTTTCCTT.

This clonotype was seen ten or more times. The rearrangement uses TRBV10-2 and TRBJ2-5, with 15 positions matching TRBD2. This CDR3 region has 17 residues. Germline loops: CDR1 WSHSY, CDR2 SAAADI. The V gene end was trimmed by 6 bases and the J gene end by 2 bases; junction bases not matched to a gene: 7. The CDR3 spells CASRAGLAGGWQETQYF. In nucleotides, the CDR3 is TGCGCCAGCAGAGCGGGACTAGCGGGGGGATGGCAAGAGACCCAGTACTTC.

Regarding this clonotype: One end of the junction varies from germline; a read error may be responsible. V gene TRBV5-4 combines with J gene TRBJ1-4; 8 bases are shared with TRBD1. The CDR3 extends over 15 amino acids. The germline gives CDR1 SGHNT, CDR2 YYREEE (reference sequence). CDR3 sequence: CASSFTGGTNERLFF. The DNA for the CDR3 is TGTGCCAGCAGCTTTACAGGGGGGACTAATGAAAGACTGTTTTTT.

The chain combines TRBV7-9 with TRBJ1-1; D is undetermined. CDR3 length: 12 amino acids. The V end lost 11 bases, the J end lost 7 bases, and 17 bases lay between the germline ends. Germline CDR1 is SEHNR and CDR2 is FQNEAQ (reference sequence). The CDR3 loop reads CAWSVREIEAFF. Here the CDR3 DNA reads TGTGCCTGGAGTGTCCGGGAGATTGAAGCTTTCTTT.

This clonotype was counted many times. The gene calls are TRBV4-1 and TRBJ1-5; no definite D call. Per the germline V gene, CDR1 is MGHRA and CDR2 is YSYEKL. The CDR3 loop spans 16 amino acids. V lost 0 bases to trimming and J lost 1 base, with 10 bases between them. The CDR3 DNA is TGCGCCAGCAGCCAAGAGTACAGCTGGAGCAATCAGCCCCAGCATTTT. Protein product: CASSQEYSWSNQPQHF.

This clonotype was seen at least ten times. The J gene is TRBJ2-2, the V gene TRBV9; D possibly corresponds to TRBD2 (7 bases). CDR3 length: 14 amino acids. The ends were cut back, 4 bases at V and 7 bases at J, with 14 bases in the middle. Looked up from germline, CDR1 is SGDLS and CDR2 is YYNGEE. The DNA of the CDR3 is TGTGCCAGCAGCCTGGGGGGGCGTAACGGGGAGCTGTTTTTT. Its protein is CASSLGGRNGELFF.

This clonotype was counted many times. The V and J genes are TRBV6-1 and TRBJ1-1; no clear D. V lost 2 bases, J lost 3 bases, and 10 bases lay in between. Germline V gives CDR1 MNHNS, CDR2 SASEGT. The CDR3 runs 14 residues. CDR3 in DNA: TGTGCCAGCAGTGAAATGTTATGGGACACTGAAGCTTTCTTT. Translating gives CASSEMLWDTEAFF.

The chain uses TRBV15 and TRBJ1-2; no firm D call. Trimming pared 6 bases from V and 5 bases from J, leaving 13 bases between. The length of the CDR3 is 13 residues. The germline CDR1 and CDR2 sequences are LNHNV and YYDKDF (reference sequence). The CDR3 nucleotides are TGTGCCACCAGTCCGATTGGAATGTATGGCTACACCTTC. Its translation: CATSPIGMYGYTF.

This clonotype was recorded many times. CDR3 region: CASSLFQTLNTEAFF. CDR3 DNA: TGTGCCAGCAGCTTGTTCCAGACCCTGAACACTGAAGCTTTCTTT. The rearrangement links TRBV5-6 to TRBJ1-1; D is ambiguous. Germline-derived CDR1 and CDR2 are SGHDT and YYEEEE. The CDR3 covers 15 residues. Trimming left V 1 base short and J 0 bases short, with 10 bases between.

At least ten counts were recorded for this clonotype. The V gene is TRBV5-1, the J gene TRBJ2-1; 12 bases are a match to TRBD2. Germline-derived CDR1 and CDR2 are SGHRS and YFSETQ. This CDR3 is 16 amino acids long. V lost 2 bases, J lost 5 bases, and 5 bases stayed unmatched. This CDR3 is CASSLPGLAGHNEQFF. In DNA form, the CDR3 reads TGCGCCAGCAGCTTACCGGGACTAGCGGGCCACAATGAGCAGTTCTTC. The full variable domain, completed using reference TRBV5-1 and TRBJ2-1, is KAGVTQTPRYLIKTRGQQVTLSCSPISGHRSVSWYQQTPGQGLQFLFEYFSETQRNKGNFPGRFSGRQFSNSRSEMNVSTLELGDSALYLCASSLPGLAGHNEQFFGPGTRLTVL.

This clonotype was detected many times. J is TRBJ2-2 and V is TRBV9, with unresolved D. The CDR3 consists of 14 residues. From germline, CDR1 is SGDLS and CDR2 YYNGEE. Between the trimmed V and J ends, which lost 3 bases and 8 bases, there was a span of 14 bases. The CDR3 loop is CASSAPGPLGELFF. CDR3 sequence (DNA): TGTGCCAGCAGCGCCCCGGGCCCTCTGGGGGAGCTGTTTTTT.

In this sample, this clonotype turned up many times. The chain links TRBV7-6 to TRBJ2-7, with 13 bases identical to TRBD2. Per the germline V gene, CDR1 is SGHVS and CDR2 is FNYEAQ. J lost 6 bases, V lost 5 bases, and 4 bases had no gene match. The CDR3 covers 14 residues. This CDR3 reads CASSPTSGGPEQYF. The CDR3 DNA is TGTGCCAGCAGCCCGACTAGCGGGGGGCCCGAGCAGTACTTC.

The chain carries TRBV12-3 or TRBV12-4 and TRBJ2-2; a weak D match, TRBD1 (5 bases). The V gene lost 5 bases and the J gene lost 3 bases, with 16 bases spanning the gap. This CDR3 region has 16 residues. CDR3 DNA: TGTGCCAGCAGTCAGACAGCCTATGGCTACACCGGGGAGCTGTTTTTT. It translates to CASSQTAYGYTGELFF.

This clonotype was seen many times. The genes are TRBV10-3 and TRBJ2-3; no clear D gene. This CDR3 comprises 12 residues. Trimming cost V 0 bases and J 4 bases, with 2 bases left between them. Germline V gene lookup returns CDR1 ENHRY and CDR2 SYGVKD. This chain's CDR3 is CAISESADTQYF. The CDR3 DNA sequence: TGTGCCATCAGTGAGTCTGCAGATACGCAGTATTTT.